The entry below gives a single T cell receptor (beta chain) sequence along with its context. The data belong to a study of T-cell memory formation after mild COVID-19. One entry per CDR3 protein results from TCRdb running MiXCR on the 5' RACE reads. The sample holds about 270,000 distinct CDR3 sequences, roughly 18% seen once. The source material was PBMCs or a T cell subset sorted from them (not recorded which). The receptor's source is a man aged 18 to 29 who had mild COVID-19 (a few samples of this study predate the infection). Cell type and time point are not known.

The CDR3 reads CASSPQRGGTDTQYF. The CDR3 DNA reads TGTGCCAGCAGCCCCCAGCGGGGGGGCACAGATACGCAGTATTTT. V is TRBV9 and J is TRBJ2-3; 9 bases are shared with TRBD2. The V segment lost 4 bases and the J segment 1 base; nucleotides outside the gene matches: 4. Germline V gene sequence: CDR1 SGDLS, CDR2 YYNGEE. This CDR3 is 15 amino acids long.